A selection of T cell receptor beta chains follows, all from one sample in a study of identifying expanded T cells in peripheral blood. Repertoires were generated with immunoSEQ multiplex PCR, while TCRdb's copy carries only in-frame clones and drops some. Counted here are around 57,000 clones, about 89% occurring once; the ten biggest clones make up around 4.7%. Sequenced material: blood. The receptors come from a person aged 18 to 75 in good health. Both conserved end residues are part of each CDR3. A D gene is named only where the DNA matches it firmly. Clone size is not always given. Where it is, it says once, few, many or a class for expanded clones.

CDR3 protein: CASSLVVTSGSYEQYF; CDR3 DNA: TGTGCCAGCAGCTTAGTTGTGACTAGCGGGAGCTACGAGCAGTACTTC; clone size: -; V gene: TRBV11-2; J gene: TRBJ2-7; D gene: TRBD2
CDR3 protein: CASSDEGAGGELFF; CDR3 DNA: TGTGCCAGCAGTGACGAGGGGGCGGGCGGGGAGCTGTTTTTT; clone size: -; V gene: TRBV27; J gene: TRBJ2-2; D gene: TRBD1
CDR3 protein: CASSQQGVYGELFF; CDR3 DNA: TGTGCCAGCAGCCAACAGGGGGTTTACGGGGAGCTGTTTTTT; clone size: -; V gene: TRBV9; J gene: TRBJ2-2; D gene: TRBD1
CDR3 protein: CASGSTNYGYTF; CDR3 DNA: TGTGCCAGCGGTTCGACAAACTATGGCTACACCTTC; clone size: -; V gene: TRBV2; J gene: TRBJ1-2; D gene: -
CDR3 protein: CASSPLRKDLSGANVLTF; CDR3 DNA: TGTGCCAGCAGCCCTCTACGGAAGGACCTCTCCGGGGCCAACGTCCTGACTTTC; clone size: -; V gene: TRBV27; J gene: TRBJ2-6; D gene: -
CDR3 protein: CASSFRDRGSEQYF; CDR3 DNA: TGTGCCAGCAGTTTTCGGGACAGGGGATCCGAGCAGTACTTC; clone size: -; V gene: TRBV28; J gene: TRBJ2-7; D gene: TRBD1
CDR3 protein: CASSESQGNSYEQYF; CDR3 DNA: TGTGCCAGCAGTGAATCCCAAGGGAATTCCTACGAGCAGTACTTC; clone size: medium-sized; V gene: TRBV6-4; J gene: TRBJ2-7; D gene: -
CDR3 protein: CASSFTYQETQYF; CDR3 DNA: TGTGCCAGCAGCTTCACCTACCAAGAGACCCAGTACTTC; clone size: -; V gene: TRBV7-7; J gene: TRBJ2-5; D gene: -
CDR3 protein: CASSYDRVSNTEAFF; CDR3 DNA: TGTGCCAGCAGTTACGACAGGGTTTCGAACACTGAAGCTTTCTTT; clone size: -; V gene: TRBV6-5; J gene: TRBJ1-1; D gene: TRBD1
CDR3 protein: CASSPGNNEQFF; CDR3 DNA: TGTGCCAGCAGCCCCGGAAATAATGAGCAGTTCTTC; clone size: -; V gene: TRBV9; J gene: TRBJ2-1; D gene: -
CDR3 protein: CASSYGAASGDGYTF; CDR3 DNA: TGTGCCAGCAGTTACGGTGCGGCCTCCGGGGATGGCTACACCTTC; clone size: few; V gene: TRBV6-5; J gene: TRBJ1-2; D gene: -
CDR3 protein: CASSSPTPTAPIRETQYF; CDR3 DNA: TGTGCCAGCAGTTCCCCAACCCCGACAGCCCCCATACGAGAGACCCAGTACTTC; clone size: -; V gene: TRBV27; J gene: TRBJ2-5; D gene: -
CDR3 protein: CASSLGQPTETQYF; CDR3 DNA: TGTGCCAGCAGCTTGGGACAGCCTACGGAGACCCAGTACTTC; clone size: -; V gene: TRBV9; J gene: TRBJ2-5; D gene: TRBD1
CDR3 protein: CASQEFLPGGQPQHF; CDR3 DNA: TGTGCCAGTCAAGAGTTCCTTCCCGGGGGACAGCCCCAGCATTTT; clone size: -; V gene: TRBV6-1; J gene: TRBJ1-5; D gene: -
CDR3 protein: CASSYSGDYGYTF; CDR3 DNA: TGTGCCAGCAGTTACTCAGGGGACTATGGCTACACCTTC; clone size: -; V gene: TRBV6-5; J gene: TRBJ1-2; D gene: -
CDR3 protein: CASAEGAYSGNTIYF; CDR3 DNA: TGTGCCAGCGCGGAGGGGGCTTACTCTGGAAACACCATATATTTT; clone size: -; V gene: TRBV2; J gene: TRBJ1-3; D gene: TRBD1
CDR3 protein: CASKAGGETGELFF; CDR3 DNA: TGCGCCAGCAAAGCAGGGGGCGAAACCGGGGAGCTGTTTTTT; clone size: -; V gene: TRBV4-3; J gene: TRBJ2-2; D gene: TRBD1
CDR3 protein: CASRTRRSDRGGYLTNTGELFF; CDR3 DNA: TGTGCCAGCAGGACCAGGCGATCGGACAGGGGGGGTTATCTTACGAACACCGGGGAGCTGTTTTTT; clone size: -; V gene: TRBV6-7; J gene: TRBJ2-2; D gene: TRBD1
CDR3 protein: CASWTGGGVYEQYF; CDR3 DNA: TGTGCCAGCTGGACGGGGGGAGGGGTCTACGAGCAGTACTTC; clone size: -; V gene: TRBV28; J gene: TRBJ2-7; D gene: TRBD2
CDR3 protein: CASTISTEAFF; CDR3 DNA: TGTGCCAGCACAATAAGCACTGAAGCTTTCTTT; clone size: -; V gene: TRBV7-2; J gene: TRBJ1-1; D gene: -
CDR3 protein: CASSPRDSRDTEAFF; CDR3 DNA: TGTGCCAGCAGTCCCCGGGACAGTCGCGACACTGAAGCTTTCTTT; clone size: -; V gene: TRBV27; J gene: TRBJ1-1; D gene: TRBD1
CDR3 protein: CASSGAVPSTGYTF; CDR3 DNA: TGTGCCAGCAGTGGGGCAGTGCCGTCAACTGGCTACACCTTC; clone size: -; V gene: TRBV6-1; J gene: TRBJ1-2; D gene: -
CDR3 protein: CASSLYAADRVPNTGELFF; CDR3 DNA: TGTGCCAGCAGTTTATACGCCGCGGACAGGGTCCCGAACACCGGGGAGCTGTTTTTT; clone size: -; V gene: TRBV28; J gene: TRBJ2-2; D gene: TRBD1
CDR3 protein: CASSLRVRETQYF; CDR3 DNA: TGTGCCAGCAGTCTCAGGGTTAGGGAGACCCAGTACTTC; clone size: -; V gene: TRBV27; J gene: TRBJ2-5; D gene: -
CDR3 protein: CASSSGATSGRGEQYF; CDR3 DNA: TGCGCCAGCAGCTCGGGGGCGACTAGCGGGAGGGGCGAGCAGTACTTC; clone size: -; V gene: TRBV5-1; J gene: TRBJ2-7; D gene: TRBD2